These 26 T cell receptor beta chains originate from one sample sequenced in a study of somatic reversion in DOCK8 deficiency. One-step amplicon PCR with EuroClonality-NGS primers amplified TRB from around 0.09 ug genomic DNA. TCRdb processed the multiplex PCR reads anew with MiXCR; each CDR3 protein has one entry. The data show about 2,600 distinct CDR3 sequences, around a quarter seen once. Material: peripheral blood. The receptor set was obtained from a human donor in good health.

In this sample, this clonotype is medium-sized. The rearrangement joins TRBV27 to TRBJ1-1, with unresolved D. Trimming removed 3 bases at V and 0 bases at J, with 11 bases between. Germline V lookup: CDR1 MNHEY, CDR2 SMNVEV (reference sequence). The CDR3 runs 15 residues. The CDR3 loop reads CASSLASGLNTEAFF. The CDR3 region has the DNA TGTGCCAGCAGTTTGGCTAGTGGTTTGAACACTGAAGCTTTCTTT.

CDR3 protein: CASRADRRHYEQYF. In nucleotides, the CDR3 is TGTGCCAGCAGAGCAGACAGGCGGCACTACGAGCAGTACTTC. This sequence joins TRBV12-3 or TRBV12-4 and TRBJ2-7, with D possibly being TRBD1 (6 bases). The CDR3 contains 14 residues. Trimming left V 6 bases short and J 3 bases short, with 15 bases between.

Sample share makes this clonotype medium-sized. Written as DNA, the CDR3 is TGTGCCAGCAGTCCCGGGAGTCACACTGAAGCTTTCTTT. Amino acids: CASSPGSHTEAFF. The rearrangement links TRBV12-3 or TRBV12-4 to TRBJ1-1; D unresolved. The CDR3 extends over 13 amino acids. Trimming cost V 5 bases and J 3 bases, with 10 bases left between them.

The chain combines TRBV3-1 with TRBJ2-7; 11 bases line up with TRBD1. CDR1 is LGHDT and CDR2 is YNNKEL in the germline V gene (reference sequence). This CDR3 has 14 amino acids. V dropped 4 bases and J dropped 6; count of bases not matched to a gene: 5. The CDR3 bases are TGTGCCAGCAGCCGCGGACAGGGGGCAAGCGAGCAGTACTTC. Its translation is CASSRGQGASEQYF.

This clonotype has more than one count but fewer than ten. The V call is TRBV27, the J call TRBJ2-1, with D perhaps assigned TRBD1 or TRBD2 (5 bases each). Trimming shortened V by 2 bases and J by 4 bases, and 15 bases separated the two germline ends. This CDR3 contains 16 residues. CDR1 and CDR2 from the germline V gene are MNHEY and SMNVEV (reference sequence). CDR3 region: CASSLDQGDVYNEQFF. The CDR3 DNA sequence: TGTGCCAGCAGTTTAGACCAGGGAGATGTATACAATGAGCAGTTCTTC.

This clonotype was seen a handful of times. The gene calls are TRBV7-9 and TRBJ2-7; possibly TRBD1 for D (6 bases). Trimming shortened V by 2 bases and J by 0 bases, and 14 bases separated the two germline ends. The V gene's germline CDR1 is SEHNR and CDR2 FQNEAQ (reference sequence). The CDR3 covers 16 residues. In DNA, the CDR3 is TGTGCCAGCAGCTTATCGACAGGCCTAAGCTCCTACGAGCAGTACTTC. Its translation: CASSLSTGLSSYEQYF.

In its sample, this clonotype was seen a few times. The chain joins TRBV5-1 to TRBJ2-7; 7 bases fit TRBD2. V was clipped by 0 bases and J by 6 bases; unmatched bases: 3. CDR1 is SGHRS and CDR2 is YFSETQ in the germline V gene. This CDR3 has 13 amino acids. CDR3 in amino acids: CASSLVGGSEQYF. The CDR3, as DNA: TGCGCCAGCAGCTTGGTGGGGGGGAGCGAGCAGTACTTC.

This clonotype is large (0.1 to 1%) in the sample. The chain carries TRBV6-2 or TRBV6-3 and TRBJ2-2; D remains unclear. V was trimmed by 7 bases and J by 6 bases, leaving 9 bases between them. CDR3 size: 12 residues. Germline values: CDR1 MNHEY, CDR2 SVGEGT. CDR3 region: CASTHGAGELFF. The CDR3 nucleotides read TGTGCCAGCACCCACGGCGCCGGGGAGCTGTTTTTT.

By sample share, this clonotype is medium-sized. The chain links TRBV12-3 or TRBV12-4 to TRBJ2-6; 12 nucleotides align to TRBD2. This CDR3 comprises 23 residues. J was trimmed by 4 bases and V by 2 bases; bases with no gene match: 21. The CDR3 loop is CASSLNPSSGRAFVGMGANVLTF. The DNA for the CDR3 is TGTGCCAGCAGTTTAAATCCCTCTAGCGGGAGGGCCTTTGTTGGTATGGGGGCCAACGTCCTGACTTTC.

In its sample, this clonotype ranks as medium-sized. J is TRBJ1-5 and V is TRBV28; D possibly corresponds to TRBD1 (6 bases). The length of the CDR3 is 21 residues. Trimming cost V 5 bases and J 2 bases, with 31 bases left between them. Germline values: CDR1 MDHEN, CDR2 SYDVKM. CDR3 bases: TGTGCCAGCAGTGGACAGCAGTCGATGGGGTCGTACCGTTTCCGCAATCAGCCCCAGCATTTT. Translated: CASSGQQSMGSYRFRNQPQHF.

This clonotype is labeled as large. The rearrangement links TRBV30 to TRBJ1-5; possible D gene TRBD1, 5 bases. Per the germline V gene, CDR1 is GTSNPN and CDR2 is SVGIG (reference sequence). This CDR3 region has 12 residues. The ends were cut back, 2 bases at V and 10 bases at J, with 12 bases in the middle. CDR3 protein: CAWSPGTDPQHF. The CDR3 nucleotides read TGTGCCTGGAGTCCAGGGACCGATCCCCAGCATTTT.

J is TRBJ2-3 and V is TRBV7-8, with TRBD2 matching over 12 bases. From germline, CDR1 is SGHVS and CDR2 FQNEAQ. V dropped 4 bases and J dropped 6; count of bases not matched to a gene: 8. The CDR3 totals 16 residues. The CDR3 region has the DNA TGTGCCAGCAGCTCCCATCTAGCGGGAGGGGGGGATACGCAGTATTTT. Its protein is CASSSHLAGGGDTQYF.

By frequency in the sample, this clonotype is medium-sized. This rearrangement joins TRBV5-4 to TRBJ1-4; D is unresolved. This CDR3 has 13 residues. V was cut by 5 bases and J by 3 bases, with 8 bases left in between. Germline CDR1 and CDR2: SGHNT and YYREEE (reference sequence). CDR3 region: CASSSGANEKLFF. CDR3 DNA: TGTGCCAGCAGTTCGGGTGCTAATGAAAAACTGTTTTTT.

Of note for this clonotype: Since a much larger clone is just one base distant, this may be a read error. The chain employs TRBV6-2 or TRBV6-3 and TRBJ2-6, with D possibly matching TRBD1 (5 bases). The CDR3 sequence is 14 residues long. The V gene's germline CDR1 is MNHEY and CDR2 SVGEGT. The CDR3: CASSFRSGANVLAF. CDR3 bases: TGTGCCAGCAGTTTTCGCTCTGGGGCCAACGTCCTGGCTTTC.

CDR3 nucleotide sequence: TGTGCCAGCAGCGTGACTAGCGGCCCCTACGAGCAGTACTTC. Translation gives CASSVTSGPYEQYF. The rearrangement uses TRBV9 and TRBJ2-7; 9 positions agree with TRBD2. The CDR3 consists of 14 residues. The trim removed 2 bases at V and 2 bases at J, leaving 2 bases unmatched. The V gene's germline CDR1 is SGDLS and CDR2 YYNGEE. Full variable domain (rest looked up from reference TRBV9 and TRBJ2-7): DSGVTQTPKHLITATGQRVTLRCSPRSGDLSVYWYQQSLDQGLQFLIQYYNGEERAKGNILERFSAQQFPDLHSELNLSSLELGDSALYFCASSVTSGPYEQYFGPGTRLTVT.

In its sample, this clonotype was seen a few times. The V call is TRBV12-3 or TRBV12-4, the J call TRBJ2-7, with a weak D call TRBD2 (6 bases). V was cut by 5 bases and J by 5 bases, with 16 bases left in between. There are 14 residues in the CDR3. Written as DNA, the CDR3 is TGTGCCAGCAGTGCCCGGTGGGGGGAGCACGAGCAGTACTTC. This codes for CASSARWGEHEQYF.

In its sample, this clonotype ranks as medium-sized. The chain links TRBV30 to TRBJ1-5; TRBD1 is a possible D gene (5 bases). The germline V and J ends were trimmed by 0 bases and 8 bases, with 29 bases remaining between them. The germline V gene encodes CDR1 GTSNPN and CDR2 SVGIG (reference sequence). This CDR3 is 19 amino acids long. CDR3 nucleotides: TGTGCCTGGAGTGTACGTCGTGGATTGGGGCCACTCTTAGTTAAGCCCCAGCATTTT. Translated, it gives CAWSVRRGLGPLLVKPQHF. The complete variable domain, with remaining parts taken from reference TRBV30 and TRBJ1-5, reads SQTIHQWPATLVQPVGSPLSLECTVEGTSNPNLYWYRQAAGRGLQLLFYSVGIGQISSEVPQNLSASRPQDRQFILSSKKLLLSDSGFYLCAWSVRRGLGPLLVKPQHFGDGTRLSIL.

Note on this clonotype: Sequence at one end of the junction differs from germline and may be a read error. This rearrangement joins TRBV11-2 to TRBJ1-1; weak D call: TRBD1 (5 bases). CDR3 size: 13 residues. The germline V gene has CDR1 SGHAT and CDR2 FQNNGV. The CDR3 reads CASSWGRNTEALF. CDR3 sequence (DNA): TGTGCCAGCAGCTGGGGCAGGAACACTGAAGCTCTATTT.

This clonotype is medium-sized in the sample. The V and J genes are TRBV5-6 and TRBJ2-7; 7 bases match TRBD2. The length of the CDR3 is 15 residues. V shed 0 bases and J 4 bases; nucleotides not matched to a gene: 7. Germline V CDR1 and CDR2: SGHDT, YYEEEE. The CDR3 spells CASSLGQRGTYEQYF. The CDR3 DNA reads as TGTGCCAGCAGCTTGGGGCAGCGGGGAACGTACGAGCAGTACTTC.

This clonotype has more than one count but fewer than ten. The gene calls are TRBV20-1 and TRBJ1-5; D gene uncertain. Germline V gene lookup returns CDR1 DFQATT and CDR2 SNEGSKA (reference sequence). V lost 1 base and J lost 5, with 21 bases in between. The CDR3 runs to 17 residues. CDR3 residues: CSARGWGGVSGDQPQHF. CDR3 coding DNA: TGCAGTGCTAGAGGATGGGGTGGGGTAAGTGGGGATCAGCCCCAGCATTTT.

The rearrangement uses TRBV7-2 and TRBJ1-2; D is uncertain. The CDR3 loop spans 13 amino acids. CDR1 and CDR2 from the germline V gene are SGHTA and FQGNSA. V was trimmed by 1 base and J by 4 bases, leaving 7 bases between them. The CDR3 here is CASSLDPAYGYTF. The DNA for the CDR3 is TGTGCCAGCAGCTTAGATCCAGCCTATGGCTACACCTTC. The complete variable domain, with remaining parts taken from reference TRBV7-2 and TRBJ1-2, reads GAGVSQSPSNKVTEKGKDVELRCDPISGHTALYWYRQSLGQGLEFLIYFQGNSAPDKSGLPSDRFSAERTGGSVSTLTIQRTQQEDSAVYLCASSLDPAYGYTFGSGTRLTVV.

This clonotype is medium-sized by share. This rearrangement joins TRBV10-3 to TRBJ2-7; tentative D call: TRBD1 (6 bases). From germline, CDR1 is ENHRY and CDR2 SYGVKD. V lost 2 bases and J 6 bases, leaving 11 bases between the germline ends. The CDR3 has 13 residues. The CDR3 sequence: CAISELTGSEQYF. CDR3 bases: TGTGCCATCAGTGAGCTAACAGGGTCCGAGCAGTACTTC.

This chain connects TRBV20-1 to TRBJ1-1; 9 bases map to TRBD1. Germline V lookup: CDR1 DFQATT, CDR2 SNEGSKA (reference sequence). The CDR3 totals 15 residues. V lost 4 bases and J lost 6; bases outside the gene matches: 12. The CDR3 spells CSATNNLQGAPEAFF. CDR3 coding DNA: TGCAGTGCTACGAATAATCTACAGGGGGCACCTGAAGCTTTCTTT.

This clonotype counts as large. The V gene is TRBV30, the J gene TRBJ1-3, with 9 bases aligning to TRBD1. The CDR3 sequence is 16 residues long. Germline lookup yields CDR1 GTSNPN and CDR2 SVGIG (reference sequence). Unmatched junction bases numbered 12, after V lost 5 bases and J lost 4 bases. CDR3 bases: TGTGCCTGGGCCGGGACAGGGAATTTGGGCGGAAACACCATATATTTT. Amino acids: CAWAGTGNLGGNTIYF.

The rearrangement joins TRBV19 to TRBJ2-1; no firm D call. Trimming removed 5 bases from V and 0 bases from J, with 11 bases in between. Looked up from germline, CDR1 is LNHDA and CDR2 is SQIVND (reference sequence). This CDR3 spans 15 amino acids. CDR3 region: CASSRSENSYNEQFF. The CDR3 DNA reads as TGTGCCAGTAGTCGATCAGAGAACTCCTACAATGAGCAGTTCTTC.

This clonotype qualifies as medium-sized. The V call is TRBV6-2 or TRBV6-3, the J call TRBJ1-1; D not certain. Germline CDR1 MNHEY, CDR2 SVGEGT. This CDR3 has 13 residues. Trimming cost V 8 bases and J 7 bases, with 17 bases left between them. The CDR3 is CASSTSSAFEAFF. CDR3 bases: TGTGCCAGCTCCACCAGCAGCGCCTTTGAAGCTTTCTTT.